The clone carrying this T cell receptor (beta chain) showed up just a few times. Its antigen remains unknown. Measured with immunoSEQ multiplex PCR; TCRdb has only the in-frame clones, and not every one. Of about 19,000 clones listed, 65% are singletons. The sample is drawn from a study of Tregs in tolerant kidney transplant recipients. Overall study findings and caveats: Biological reproducibility was not directly addressed in this study. The small number of patients limits these findings pending further validation.

Germline-derived CDR1 and CDR2 are LNHDA and SQIVND (reference sequence). V was shortened by 5 bases and J by 4 bases, with 11 bases between the two germline ends. The CDR3 extends over 14 amino acids. This TCR was sampled from a human donor in good health. The chain employs TRBV19 and TRBJ1-4; D unclear. Material for sequencing was Tregs from blood cultured with allogeneic cells. The CDR3 nucleotides are TGTGCCAGTAGTCGGGGTTTCCTTAATGAAAAACTGTTTTTT. Encoded protein: CASSRGFLNEKLFF.